This T cell receptor beta chain is from a study of CD8 T cells in ankylosing spondylitis. Whole-study results and caveats: Past research had described some motif variants in reactive arthritis synovial fluid and blood. It appeared that ankylosing spondylitis blood was characterized by a TCR beta motif of about 8 highly homologous variants.

The germline CDR1 and CDR2 sequences are SGHRS and YFSETQ. The germline V and J ends were trimmed by 5 bases and 1 base, with 9 bases remaining between them. The CDR3 covers 13 residues. Of note for this clonotype: The antigen is undetermined.

TCRdb reprocessed the 5' RACE reads via MiXCR and lists one record per CDR3 protein. In the table there are fewer than 650,000 distinct CDR3 sequences, about an eighth of which are singletons. The chain has TRBV5-1 and TRBJ1-1; D uncertain. The clonotype originates from a male donor with ankylosing spondylitis. The sequenced sample consisted of blood, either unsorted or a sorted T cell fraction (not recorded which). CDR3 nucleotides: TGCGCCAGCAGGTACGACCCGAACACTGAAGCTTTCTTT. Protein product: CASRYDPNTEAFF.